This T cell receptor (beta chain) was identified during a study of cytomegalovirus exposure and HLA in healthy donors. The wider study: Among the approximately 400 donors who were genotyped, approximately 76% fell in the genetic ancestry cluster that is associated with self-reported Caucasian donors.

Germline CDR1 and CDR2: LGHNA and YSLEER. The CDR3 spans 15 residues. V was clipped by 4 bases and J by 2 bases; unmatched bases: 8. The PCR employed 60 Vbeta primers together with 13 Jbeta primers. Assay used: immunoSEQ multiplex PCR; TCRdb lists only in-frame clones, some missing. The table has about 98,000 clones, about 81% seen once. To note about this clone: No antigen is known for it.

General study findings and limits: Listed as cytomegalovirus-associated were 150 to 200 TCR beta chains. Presence/absence analyses assumed roughly uniform sequencing depth across donors, which may not hold.

Sequencing was done on a sample of PBMCs. This sequence was found in a man in his forties in good health and CMV-seronegative. The J gene is TRBJ2-7, the V gene TRBV4-3; 7 nucleotides line up with TRBD1. The CDR3 coding sequence is TGCGCCAGCAGCCGAGACAGGGAAAGTCCCTACGAGCAGTACTTC. Translation: CASSRDRESPYEQYF.